The 11 T cell receptor beta chains listed next were all sequenced from one sample in a study of blood T cell repertoires in COVID-19. Assay used: immunoSEQ multiplex PCR; TCRdb lists only in-frame clones, some missing. This sample has approximately 530,000 clones, with roughly 91% found just once. The sequenced sample consisted of peripheral blood. These receptors were obtained from a woman aged 45 to 65 with COVID-19, enrolled during active disease.

Notes on this clone: The sample contains more than one DNA sequence encoding this CDR3. The genes are TRBV5-1 and TRBJ2-3; D may be TRBD1 (5 bases). Germline V lookup: CDR1 SGHRS, CDR2 YFSETQ. The CDR3 length is 14 residues. Trimming pared 0 bases from V and 3 bases from J, leaving 8 bases between. The CDR3 coding sequence is TGCGCCAGCAGCTTGGCCCAGGGAACAGATACGCAGTATTTT. It encodes CASSLAQGTDTQYF.

The chain carries TRBV7-9 and TRBJ1-6; D call uncertain. The CDR3 runs to 11 residues. Germline V lookup: CDR1 SEHNR, CDR2 FQNEAQ (reference sequence). Trimming took off 5 bases at V and 9 bases at J, with 5 bases between the two ends. The DNA of the CDR3 is TGTGCCAGCAGCAACTCTTCACCCCTCCACTTT. Translation gives CASSNSSPLHF.

The chain couples TRBV19 to TRBJ1-1; a weak D match, TRBD1 (6 bases). Trimming removed 5 bases from V and 4 bases from J, with 20 bases in between. Germline CDR1 is LNHDA and CDR2 is SQIVND (reference sequence). This CDR3 comprises 16 residues. CDR3 loop: CASSLFLRGTATEAFF. CDR3 coding DNA: TGTGCCAGTAGTCTATTTCTCAGGGGTACGGCCACTGAAGCTTTCTTT.

This chain connects TRBV6-5 to TRBJ1-6; 7 bases fit TRBD1. This CDR3 contains 14 residues. The germline V gene has CDR1 MNHEY and CDR2 SVGAGI. With V trimmed by 6 bases and J by 10 bases, 9 bases remained unmatched. As DNA, the CDR3 is TGTGCCAGCAGACCCGACAGGGTGAAGTCACCCCTCCACTTT. Amino acid sequence: CASRPDRVKSPLHF.

This chain links TRBV6-2 or TRBV6-3 with TRBJ2-5; D might be TRBD2 (5 bases). The germline V gene encodes CDR1 MNHEY and CDR2 SVGEGT. The CDR3 loop spans 13 amino acids. V shed 5 bases and J shed 3 bases, with 10 bases lying between them. CDR3 protein: CASSLTGKETQYF. The CDR3 DNA sequence: TGTGCCAGCAGTCTGACCGGGAAAGAGACCCAGTACTTC.

The chain recombines TRBV6-5 with TRBJ1-5; 10 bases match TRBD1. V lost 5 bases to trimming and J lost 5 bases; unmatched junction nucleotides: 6. The CDR3 has 15 residues. Germline V CDR1 and CDR2: MNHEY, SVGAGI. CDR3 in amino acids: CASSQRQGAYQPQHF. The CDR3, as DNA: TGTGCCAGCAGTCAAAGACAGGGGGCATATCAGCCCCAGCATTTT.

This clone was seen only once. The chain employs TRBV6-5 and TRBJ2-3; the match to TRBD1 covers 8 bases. V gave up 6 bases and J gave up 3 bases; unmatched junction bases: 5. Germline V gene data show CDR1 as MNHEY and CDR2 as SVGAGI. The CDR3 totals 14 residues. CDR3 amino acids: CASSGDRSTDTQYF. The DNA for the CDR3 is TGTGCCAGCAGCGGGGACAGGAGTACAGATACGCAGTATTTT.

The chain recombines TRBV4-2 with TRBJ2-1; possible D gene TRBD2, 6 bases. The germline CDR1 and CDR2 sequences are LGHNA and YNFKEQ. The CDR3 extends over 16 amino acids. V was clipped by 0 bases and J by 5 bases, with 14 bases between them. The CDR3 here is CASSQEGGTINNEQFF. The CDR3 DNA reads TGTGCCAGCAGCCAAGAAGGCGGGACGATTAACAATGAGCAGTTCTTC.

This chain uses TRBV11-2 with TRBJ1-2; D gene unclear. The CDR3 consists of 14 residues. The germline gives CDR1 SGHAT, CDR2 FQNNGV. V was pared by 2 bases and J by 1 base, with 8 bases between. CDR3 amino acids: CASSLRSGNYGYTF. The CDR3 DNA follows: TGTGCCAGCAGCTTACGTTCGGGTAACTATGGCTACACCTTC.

The chain uses TRBV29-1 and TRBJ2-5, with D maybe TRBD2 (7 bases). This CDR3 contains 13 residues. Trimming removed 7 bases from V and 5 bases from J, with 17 bases in between. The germline V gene has CDR1 SQVTM and CDR2 ANQGSEA. The CDR3: CSAEGGRRETQYF. The CDR3 bases are TGCAGCGCCGAGGGGGGGCGTAGGGAGACCCAGTACTTC.

The chain couples TRBV5-4 to TRBJ2-7, with D perhaps TRBD2 (6 bases). V was cut by 3 bases and J by 0 bases, with 10 bases left in between. The germline V gene encodes CDR1 SGHNT and CDR2 YYREEE (reference sequence). The CDR3 extends over 14 amino acids. CDR3: CASSSGLASYEQYF. DNA for the CDR3: TGTGCCAGCAGCTCGGGACTTGCCTCCTACGAGCAGTACTTC.